This T cell receptor (beta chain) derives from a study of shared clonotypes between healthy human individuals. With respect to this clone: A read error may produce the germline difference seen at one junction end.

Each cell subset's genomic DNA was divided evenly among several immunoSEQ plates. TCRdb's copy holds only in-frame clones and misses some; the assay was immunoSEQ multiplex PCR. Of about 1.4 million clones in the sample, roughly 95% are singletons; the top ten hold 1% to 1.5%. The germline V gene has CDR1 ENHRY and CDR2 SYGVKD. The CDR3 runs 12 residues. Source material: naive CD4+ T cells sorted from blood. The subset denotes: CD45RA+ positively selected. The chain recombines TRBV10-3 with TRBJ2-7; perhaps TRBD2 as D (5 bases). The receptor's source is a man aged 25-45 years in good health. The CDR3 region is CAINEGRHEQYF. Here the CDR3 DNA reads TGTGCCATCAATGAGGGTCGGCACGAGCAGTACTTC.